A single count supports the clone carrying this T cell receptor (beta chain). Its antigen is unidentified. The CDR3 covers 12 residues. Germline CDR1 and CDR2: SGHAT and FQNNGV. The V gene lost 5 bases and the J gene lost 14 bases, with 13 bases spanning the gap. This sample is part of a study of long-term antiretroviral therapy in people with HIV. Findings and caveats of the study: The study collected blood between about 2003 and 2018, possibly under older ART regimens. Whichever time point was examined, clones expanded before ART dominated the repertoire.

A v3.0 immunoSEQ assay was performed at survey level. Assay used: immunoSEQ multiplex PCR; TCRdb lists only in-frame clones, some missing. The sample consists of about 25,000 clones, roughly 80% of them appearing once. The rearrangement uses TRBV11-2 and TRBJ1-6; no clear D. The specimen comprised unsorted PBMCs, sampled 2.9 years after starting antiretroviral therapy. The receptor was isolated from a man between 45 and 60 years old with HIV. DNA of the CDR3: TGTGCCAGCAGCGATACCGGAAGGGCCCTCCACTTT. Translation gives CASSDTGRALHF.